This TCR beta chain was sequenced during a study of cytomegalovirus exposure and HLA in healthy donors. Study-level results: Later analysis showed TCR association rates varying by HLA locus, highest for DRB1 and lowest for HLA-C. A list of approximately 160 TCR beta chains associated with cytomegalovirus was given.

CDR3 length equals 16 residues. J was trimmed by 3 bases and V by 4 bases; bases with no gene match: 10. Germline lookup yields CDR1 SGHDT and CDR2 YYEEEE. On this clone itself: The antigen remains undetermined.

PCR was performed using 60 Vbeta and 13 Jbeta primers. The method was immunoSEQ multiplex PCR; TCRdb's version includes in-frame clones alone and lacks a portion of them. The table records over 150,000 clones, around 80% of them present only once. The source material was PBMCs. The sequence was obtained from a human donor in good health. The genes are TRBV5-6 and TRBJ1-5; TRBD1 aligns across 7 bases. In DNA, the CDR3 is TGTGCCAGCAGCATCCAGGGGGGTGGCGTCAATCAGCCCCAGCATTTT. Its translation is CASSIQGGGVNQPQHF.